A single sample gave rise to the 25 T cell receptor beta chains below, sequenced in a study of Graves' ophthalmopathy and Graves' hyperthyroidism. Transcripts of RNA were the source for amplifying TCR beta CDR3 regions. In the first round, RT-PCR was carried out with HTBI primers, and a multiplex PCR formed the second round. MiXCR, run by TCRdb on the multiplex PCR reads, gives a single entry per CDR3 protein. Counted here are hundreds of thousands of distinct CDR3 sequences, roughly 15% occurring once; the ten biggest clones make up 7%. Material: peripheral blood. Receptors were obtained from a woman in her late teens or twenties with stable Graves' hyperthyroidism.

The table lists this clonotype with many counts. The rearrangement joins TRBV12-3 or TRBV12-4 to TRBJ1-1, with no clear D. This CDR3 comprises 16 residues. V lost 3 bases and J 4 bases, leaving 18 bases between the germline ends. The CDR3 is CASSFLEGPLGTEAFF. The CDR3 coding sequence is TGTGCCAGCAGTTTCCTTGAAGGACCCTTGGGCACTGAAGCTTTCTTT.

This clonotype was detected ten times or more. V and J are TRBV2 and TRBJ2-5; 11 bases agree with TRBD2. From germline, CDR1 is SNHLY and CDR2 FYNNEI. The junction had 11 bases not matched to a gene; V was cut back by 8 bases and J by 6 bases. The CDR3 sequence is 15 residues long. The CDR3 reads CASQQSSGGGKTQYF. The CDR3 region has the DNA TGTGCCAGCCAGCAGAGTAGCGGGGGGGGGAAGACCCAGTACTTC.

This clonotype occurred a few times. The CDR3 DNA reads TGTGCCAGCAGAGACAATTATAGCAATCAGCCCCAGCATTTT. Translating gives CASRDNYSNQPQHF. This rearrangement joins TRBV2 to TRBJ1-5; D is unresolved. The CDR3 sequence is 14 residues long. With 6 bases removed from V and 0 bases from J, the gap between germline ends came to 9 bases. Looked up from germline, CDR1 is SNHLY and CDR2 is FYNNEI. The complete variable domain, with remaining parts taken from reference TRBV2 and TRBJ1-5, reads EPEVTQTPSHQVTQMGQEVILRCVPISNHLYFYWYRQILGQKVEFLVSFYNNEISEKSEIFDDQFSVERPDGSNFTLKIRSTKLEDSAMYFCASRDNYSNQPQHFGDGTRLSIL.

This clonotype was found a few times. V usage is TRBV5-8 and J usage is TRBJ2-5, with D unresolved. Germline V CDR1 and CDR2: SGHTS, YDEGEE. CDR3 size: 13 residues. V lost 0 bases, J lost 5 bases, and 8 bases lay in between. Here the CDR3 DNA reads TGTGCCAGCAGCTTGGGTATAATCGAGACCCAGTACTTC. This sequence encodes CASSLGIIETQYF.

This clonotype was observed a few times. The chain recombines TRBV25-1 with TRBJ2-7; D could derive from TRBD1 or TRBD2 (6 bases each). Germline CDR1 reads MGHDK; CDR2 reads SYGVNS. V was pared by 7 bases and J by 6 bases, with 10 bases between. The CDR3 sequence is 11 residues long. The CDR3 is CASTGASEQYF. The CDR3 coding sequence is TGTGCCAGCACGGGGGCTTCCGAGCAGTACTTC.

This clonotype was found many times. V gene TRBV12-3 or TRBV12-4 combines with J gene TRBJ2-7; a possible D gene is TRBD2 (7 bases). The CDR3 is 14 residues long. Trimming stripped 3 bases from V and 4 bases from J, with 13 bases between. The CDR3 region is CASSFSAGAYEQYF. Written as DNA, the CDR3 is TGTGCCAGCAGTTTTTCGGCGGGGGCGTACGAGCAGTACTTC.

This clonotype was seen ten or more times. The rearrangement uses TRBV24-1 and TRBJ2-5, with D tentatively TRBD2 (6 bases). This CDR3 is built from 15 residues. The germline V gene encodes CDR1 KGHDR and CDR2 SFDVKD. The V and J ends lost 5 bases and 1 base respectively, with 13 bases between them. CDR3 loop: CATSVAGLTQETQYF. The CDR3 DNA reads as TGTGCCACCAGTGTCGCGGGACTCACCCAAGAGACCCAGTACTTC.

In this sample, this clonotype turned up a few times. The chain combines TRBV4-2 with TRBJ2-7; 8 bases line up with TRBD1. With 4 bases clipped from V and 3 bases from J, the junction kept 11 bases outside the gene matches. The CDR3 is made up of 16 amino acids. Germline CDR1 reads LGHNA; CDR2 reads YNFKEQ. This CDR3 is CASSRALDRAVYEQYF. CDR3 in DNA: TGTGCCAGCAGCCGAGCCCTGGACAGGGCGGTCTACGAGCAGTACTTC.

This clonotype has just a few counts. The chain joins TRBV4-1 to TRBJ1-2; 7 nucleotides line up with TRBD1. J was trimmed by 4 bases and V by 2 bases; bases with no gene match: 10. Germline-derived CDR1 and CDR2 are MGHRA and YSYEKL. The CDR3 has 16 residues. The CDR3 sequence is CASSQTPGQKIYGYTF. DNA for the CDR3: TGCGCCAGCAGCCAAACCCCGGGACAGAAGATCTATGGCTACACCTTC.

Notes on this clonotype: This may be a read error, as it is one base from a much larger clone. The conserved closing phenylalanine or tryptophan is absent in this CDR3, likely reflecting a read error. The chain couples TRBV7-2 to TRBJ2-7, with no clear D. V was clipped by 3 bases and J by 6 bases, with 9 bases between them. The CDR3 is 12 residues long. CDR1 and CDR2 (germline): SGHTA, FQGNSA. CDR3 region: CASSFNLGEQYY. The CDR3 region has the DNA TGTGCCAGCAGCTTCAATCTAGGCGAGCAGTACTAC.

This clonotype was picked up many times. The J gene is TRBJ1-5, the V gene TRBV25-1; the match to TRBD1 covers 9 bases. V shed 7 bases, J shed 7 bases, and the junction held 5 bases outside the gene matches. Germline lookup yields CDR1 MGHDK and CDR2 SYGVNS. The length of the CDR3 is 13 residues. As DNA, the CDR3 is TGTGCCAGCACTCGGACAGGGGACCAGCCCCAGCATTTT. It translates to CASTRTGDQPQHF.

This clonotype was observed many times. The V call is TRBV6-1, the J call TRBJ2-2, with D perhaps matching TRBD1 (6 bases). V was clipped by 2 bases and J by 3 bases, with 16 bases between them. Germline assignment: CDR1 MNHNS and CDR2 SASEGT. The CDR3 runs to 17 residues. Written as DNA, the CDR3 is TGTGCCAGCAGTGAATTCTGGGGGCAGTCCTACACCGGGGAGCTGTTTTTT. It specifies CASSEFWGQSYTGELFF.

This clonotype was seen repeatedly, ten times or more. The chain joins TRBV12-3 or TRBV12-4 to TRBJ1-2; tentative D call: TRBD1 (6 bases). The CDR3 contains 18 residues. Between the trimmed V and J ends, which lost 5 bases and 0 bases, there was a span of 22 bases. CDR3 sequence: CASSPQGLQGITNYGYTF. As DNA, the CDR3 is TGTGCCAGCAGTCCCCAGGGTTTACAGGGAATAACTAACTATGGCTACACCTTC.

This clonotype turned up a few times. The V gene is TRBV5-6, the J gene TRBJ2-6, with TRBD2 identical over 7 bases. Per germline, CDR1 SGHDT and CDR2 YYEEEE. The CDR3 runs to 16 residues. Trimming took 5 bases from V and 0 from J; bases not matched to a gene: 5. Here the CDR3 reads CASRLGGSSGANVLTF. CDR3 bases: TGTGCCAGCAGGCTCGGGGGGTCCTCTGGGGCCAACGTCCTGACTTTC.

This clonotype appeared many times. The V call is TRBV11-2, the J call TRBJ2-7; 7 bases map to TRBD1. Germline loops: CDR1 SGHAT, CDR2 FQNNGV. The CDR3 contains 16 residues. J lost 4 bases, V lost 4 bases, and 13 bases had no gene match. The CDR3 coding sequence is TGTGCCAGCAGCTCCCACCGACGGGACAGCCAGTACGAGCAGTACTTC. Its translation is CASSSHRRDSQYEQYF.

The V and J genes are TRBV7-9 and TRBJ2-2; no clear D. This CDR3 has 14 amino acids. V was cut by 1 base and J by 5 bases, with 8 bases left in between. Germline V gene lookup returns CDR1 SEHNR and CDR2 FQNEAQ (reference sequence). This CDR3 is CASSLGQETGELFF. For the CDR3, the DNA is TGTGCCAGCAGCTTAGGGCAGGAAACCGGGGAGCTGTTTTTT. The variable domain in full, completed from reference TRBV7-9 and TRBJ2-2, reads DTGVSQNPRHKITKRGQNVTFRCDPISEHNRLYWYRQTLGQGPEFLTYFQNEAQLEKSRLLSDRFSAERPKGSFSTLEIQRTEQGDSAMYLCASSLGQETGELFFGEGSRLTVL.

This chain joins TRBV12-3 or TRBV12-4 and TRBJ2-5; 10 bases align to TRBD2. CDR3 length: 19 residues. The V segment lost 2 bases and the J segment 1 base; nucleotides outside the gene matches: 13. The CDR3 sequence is CASSLSSGGAVLPQETQYF. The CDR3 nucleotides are TGTGCCAGCAGTTTATCCAGCGGGGGGGCGGTCCTACCCCAAGAGACCCAGTACTTC.

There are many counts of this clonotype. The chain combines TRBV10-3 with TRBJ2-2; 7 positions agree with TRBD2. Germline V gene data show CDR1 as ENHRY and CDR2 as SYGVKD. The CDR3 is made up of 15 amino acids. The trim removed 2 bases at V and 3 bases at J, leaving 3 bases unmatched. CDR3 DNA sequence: TGTGCCATCAGTGAGGCTAGCGGAGACACCGGGGAGCTGTTTTTT. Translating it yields CAISEASGDTGELFF.

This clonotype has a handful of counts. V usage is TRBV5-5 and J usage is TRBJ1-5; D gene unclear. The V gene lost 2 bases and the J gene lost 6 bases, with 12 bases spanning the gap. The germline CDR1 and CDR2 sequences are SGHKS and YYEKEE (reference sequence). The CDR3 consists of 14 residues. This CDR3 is CASSFRVLGQPQHF. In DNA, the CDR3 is TGTGCCAGCAGCTTTCGGGTGTTGGGTCAGCCCCAGCATTTT. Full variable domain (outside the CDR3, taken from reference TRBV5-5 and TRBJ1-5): DAGVTQSPTHLIKTRGQQVTLRCSPISGHKSVSWYQQVLGQGPQFIFQYYEKEERGRGNFPDRFSARQFPNYSSELNVNALLLGDSALYLCASSFRVLGQPQHFGDGTRLSIL.

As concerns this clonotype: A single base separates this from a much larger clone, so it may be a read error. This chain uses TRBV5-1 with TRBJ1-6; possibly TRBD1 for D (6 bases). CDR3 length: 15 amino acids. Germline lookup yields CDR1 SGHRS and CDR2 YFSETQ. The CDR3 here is CASSLSGGDNSPLRF. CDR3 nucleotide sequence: TGCGCCAGCAGCTTGTCGGGAGGGGACAATTCACCCCTCCGCTTT. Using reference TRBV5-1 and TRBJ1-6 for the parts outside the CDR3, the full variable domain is KAGVTQTPRYLIKTRGQQVTLSCSPISGHRSVSWYQQTPGQGLQFLFEYFSETQRNKGNFPGRFSGRQFSNSRSEMNVSTLELGDSALYLCASSLSGGDNSPLRFGNGTRLTVT.

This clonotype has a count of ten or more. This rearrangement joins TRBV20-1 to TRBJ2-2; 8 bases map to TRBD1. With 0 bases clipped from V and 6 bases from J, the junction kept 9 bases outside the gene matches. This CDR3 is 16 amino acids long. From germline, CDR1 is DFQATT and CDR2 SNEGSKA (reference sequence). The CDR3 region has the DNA TGCAGTGCTAGAGATGGGGCAGGGGGCGTCTCCGGGGAGCTGTTTTTT. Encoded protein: CSARDGAGGVSGELFF.

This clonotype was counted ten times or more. In nucleotides, the CDR3 is TGTGCCAGCAGCTTAGGGGTGGTGGTGGGCACTGAAGCTTTCTTT. It translates to CASSLGVVVGTEAFF. The chain combines TRBV7-2 with TRBJ1-1, with D hard to call. Trimming took off 1 base at V and 4 bases at J, with 13 bases between the two ends. Germline V CDR1 and CDR2: SGHTA, FQGNSA. This CDR3 is 15 amino acids long.

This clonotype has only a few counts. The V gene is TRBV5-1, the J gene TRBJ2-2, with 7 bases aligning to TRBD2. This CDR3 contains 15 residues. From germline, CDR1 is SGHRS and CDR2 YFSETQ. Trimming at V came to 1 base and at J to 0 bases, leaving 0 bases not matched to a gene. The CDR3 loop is CASSLSGTNTGELFF. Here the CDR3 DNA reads TGCGCCAGCAGCTTGAGCGGGACGAACACCGGGGAGCTGTTTTTT.

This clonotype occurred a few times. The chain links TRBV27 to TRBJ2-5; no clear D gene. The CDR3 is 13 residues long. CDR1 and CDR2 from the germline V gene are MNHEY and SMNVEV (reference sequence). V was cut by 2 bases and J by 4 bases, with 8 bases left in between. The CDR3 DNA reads TGTGCCAGCAGTTTAAGCAGTTTAGAGACCCAGTACTTC. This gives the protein CASSLSSLETQYF.

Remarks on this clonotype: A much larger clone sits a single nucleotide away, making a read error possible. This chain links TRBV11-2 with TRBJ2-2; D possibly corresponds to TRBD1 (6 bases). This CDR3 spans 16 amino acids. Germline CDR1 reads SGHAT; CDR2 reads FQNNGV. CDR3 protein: CANSSTGTQNTGELFF. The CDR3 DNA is TGTGCCAACAGCTCTACCGGGACACAGAACACCGGGGAGCTGTTTTTT.